Each of the 4 T cell receptor beta chains below was sequenced from the same sample in a study of low-dose radiotherapy and immunotherapy resistance in tumors. First-strand cDNA relied on TRAV- and TRBV-specific primers spanning alpha and beta chains. For amplifying TCRs, the PCR ran for around 20 cycles with Phusion, which was used together with a constant-region primer and the adapter on the V primers. Via MiXCR, TCRdb re-called the reads, giving one row per CDR3 protein. The sample lists about 20,000 distinct CDR3 sequences; approximately 74% were seen once. The source is a human donor with advanced metastatic prostate, ovarian, gallbladder or colorectal cancer (not recorded which). This table probably holds off-target reads from a library built for another chain.

The J gene is TRBJ2-1, the V gene TRBV18; TRBD2 aligns across 10 bases. The V and J ends lost 8 bases and 10 bases, in that order; junction bases with no gene match: 8. Per germline, CDR1 KGHSH and CDR2 LQKENI. This CDR3 has 13 residues. CDR3 DNA: TGTGCCAGCGGACCGGGACTAGCGAACGAGCAGTTCTTC. The encoded protein is CASGPGLANEQFF. Full variable domain (outside the CDR3, taken from reference TRBV18 and TRBJ2-1): NAGVMQNPRHLVRRRGQEARLRCSPMKGHSHVYWYRQLPEEGLKFMVYLQKENIIDESGMPKERFSAEFPKEGPSILRIQQVVRGDSAAYFCASGPGLANEQFFGPGTRLTVL.

The J gene is TRBJ1-5, the V gene TRBV28; TRBD1 aligns across 7 bases. V lost 5 bases, J lost 2 bases, and 6 bases stayed unmatched. The CDR3 runs to 15 residues. Per germline, CDR1 MDHEN and CDR2 SYDVKM. CDR3 in DNA: TGTGCCAGCAGTCTAATAGGACAGGGCAATCAGCCCCAGCATTTT. Translation gives CASSLIGQGNQPQHF.

The gene calls are TRBV2 and TRBJ1-5; D is possibly TRBD1 (6 bases). The CDR3 runs 16 residues. CDR1 and CDR2 from the germline V gene are SNHLY and FYNNEI. The V end lost 6 bases, the J end lost 2 bases, and 17 bases lay between the germline ends. The CDR3 DNA follows: TGTGCCAGCAGACCCCCAGGGGCCTTCGGCAATCAGCCCCAGCATTTT. Encoded protein: CASRPPGAFGNQPQHF.

The CDR3 DNA reads as TGCGCCAGCAGCTCCCCCGATACGCAGTATTTT. This translates into CASSSPDTQYF. V is TRBV5-1 and J is TRBJ2-3; unclear D gene. With 3 bases removed from V and 6 bases from J, the gap between germline ends came to 5 bases. The CDR3 has 11 amino acids. Germline V gives CDR1 SGHRS, CDR2 YFSETQ.